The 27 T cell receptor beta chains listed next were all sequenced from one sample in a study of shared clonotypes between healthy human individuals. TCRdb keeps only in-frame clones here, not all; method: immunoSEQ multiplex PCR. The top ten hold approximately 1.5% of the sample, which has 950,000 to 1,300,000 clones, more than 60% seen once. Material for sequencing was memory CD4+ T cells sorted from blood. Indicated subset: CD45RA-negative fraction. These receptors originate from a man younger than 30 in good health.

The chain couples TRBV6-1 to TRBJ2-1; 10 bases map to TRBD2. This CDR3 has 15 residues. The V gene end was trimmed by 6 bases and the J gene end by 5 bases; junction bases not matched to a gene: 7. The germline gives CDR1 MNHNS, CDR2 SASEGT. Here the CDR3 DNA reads TGTGCCAGCAGCCCCAGCGGGGGGGGAAACAATGAGCAGTTCTTC. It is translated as CASSPSGGGNNEQFF.

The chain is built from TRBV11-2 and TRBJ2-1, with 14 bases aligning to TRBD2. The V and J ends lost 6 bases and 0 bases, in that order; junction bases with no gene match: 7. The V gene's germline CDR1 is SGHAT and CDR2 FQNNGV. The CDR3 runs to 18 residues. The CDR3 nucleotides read TGTGCCAGCAGTACGGGACTAGCGGGAGCCCGCTCCTACAATGAGCAGTTCTTC. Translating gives CASSTGLAGARSYNEQFF.

The chain's CDR3 is CASSLDRANGYTF. In DNA, the CDR3 is TGTGCCAGCAGCTTGGACAGGGCGAATGGCTACACCTTC. The chain combines TRBV5-4 with TRBJ1-2; D is possibly TRBD1 (6 bases). CDR3 length: 13 residues. The V gene lost 0 bases and the J gene lost 6 bases, with 9 bases spanning the gap. Germline loops: CDR1 SGHNT, CDR2 YYREEE (reference sequence).

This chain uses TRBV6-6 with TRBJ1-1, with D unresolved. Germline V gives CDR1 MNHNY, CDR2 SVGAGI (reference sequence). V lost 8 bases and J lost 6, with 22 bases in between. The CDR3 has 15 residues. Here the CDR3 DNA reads TGTGCCAGCTCCGCTTGGGCGACCGTCCGCTCTGAAGCTTTCTTT. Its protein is CASSAWATVRSEAFF.

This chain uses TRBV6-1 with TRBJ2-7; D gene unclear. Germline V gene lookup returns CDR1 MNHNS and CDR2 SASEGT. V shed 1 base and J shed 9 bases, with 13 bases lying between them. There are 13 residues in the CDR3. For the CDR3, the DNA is TGTGCCAGCAGTGAAGAAACAGCCCGGTTGCAGTACTTC. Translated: CASSEETARLQYF.

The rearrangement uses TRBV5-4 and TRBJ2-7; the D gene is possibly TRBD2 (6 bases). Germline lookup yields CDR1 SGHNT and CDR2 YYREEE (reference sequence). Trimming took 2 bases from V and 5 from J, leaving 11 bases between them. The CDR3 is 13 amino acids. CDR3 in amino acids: CASSLAGQDEQYF. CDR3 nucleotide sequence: TGTGCCAGCAGCTTAGCGGGCCAGGACGAGCAGTACTTC.

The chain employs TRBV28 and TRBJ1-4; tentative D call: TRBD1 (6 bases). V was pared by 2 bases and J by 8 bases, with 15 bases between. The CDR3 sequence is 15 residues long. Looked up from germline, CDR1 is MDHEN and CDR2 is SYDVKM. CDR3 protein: CASSLRGAGVEKLFF. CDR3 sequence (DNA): TGTGCCAGCAGTTTACGGGGGGCGGGTGTCGAAAAACTGTTTTTT.

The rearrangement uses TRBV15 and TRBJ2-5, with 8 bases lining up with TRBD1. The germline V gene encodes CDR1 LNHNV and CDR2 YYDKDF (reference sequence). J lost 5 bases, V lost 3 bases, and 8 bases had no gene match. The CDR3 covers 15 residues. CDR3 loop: CATSSPSGGTETQYF. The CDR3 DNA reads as TGTGCCACCAGCAGCCCCTCAGGGGGCACGGAGACCCAGTACTTC.

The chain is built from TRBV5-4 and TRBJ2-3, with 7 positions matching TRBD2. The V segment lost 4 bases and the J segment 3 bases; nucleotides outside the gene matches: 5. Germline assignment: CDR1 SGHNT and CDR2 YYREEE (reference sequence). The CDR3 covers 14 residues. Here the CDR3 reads CASSPKAGTDTQYF. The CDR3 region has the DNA TGTGCCAGCAGCCCTAAAGCGGGAACAGATACGCAGTATTTT.

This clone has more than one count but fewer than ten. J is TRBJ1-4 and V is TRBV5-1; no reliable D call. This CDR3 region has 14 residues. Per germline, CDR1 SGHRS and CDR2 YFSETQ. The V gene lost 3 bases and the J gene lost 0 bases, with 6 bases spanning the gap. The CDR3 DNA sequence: TGCGCCAGCAGCTCCGACTCAACTAATGAAAAACTGTTTTTT. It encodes CASSSDSTNEKLFF.

In DNA, the CDR3 is TGTGCCAGCTCACAGACTAGCGGTCATGAGCAGTTCTTC. As protein: CASSQTSGHEQFF. The chain employs TRBV18 and TRBJ2-1; 9 positions match TRBD2. This CDR3 has 13 amino acids. CDR1 KGHSH and CDR2 LQKENI come from the germline V gene. V lost 4 bases, J lost 8 bases, and 3 bases stayed unmatched.

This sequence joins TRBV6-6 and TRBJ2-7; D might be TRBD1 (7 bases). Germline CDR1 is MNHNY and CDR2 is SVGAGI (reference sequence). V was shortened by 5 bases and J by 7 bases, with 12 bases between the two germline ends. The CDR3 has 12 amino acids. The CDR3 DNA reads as TGTGCCAGCAGTGACAGGGCGGGGGAGCAGTACTTC. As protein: CASSDRAGEQYF.

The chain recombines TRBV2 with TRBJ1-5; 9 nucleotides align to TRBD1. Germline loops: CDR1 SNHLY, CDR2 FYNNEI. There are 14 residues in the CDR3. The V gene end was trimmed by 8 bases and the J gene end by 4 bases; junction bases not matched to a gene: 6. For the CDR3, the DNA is TGTGCCAGCGATACAGGGGGCGGGAATCAGCCCCAGCATTTT. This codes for CASDTGGGNQPQHF.

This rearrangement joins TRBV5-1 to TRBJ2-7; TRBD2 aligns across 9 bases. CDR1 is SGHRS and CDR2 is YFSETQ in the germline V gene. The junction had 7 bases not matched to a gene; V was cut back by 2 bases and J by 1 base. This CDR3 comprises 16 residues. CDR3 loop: CASSFEGLAKSYEQYF. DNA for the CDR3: TGCGCCAGCAGCTTTGAAGGACTAGCGAAATCCTACGAGCAGTACTTC. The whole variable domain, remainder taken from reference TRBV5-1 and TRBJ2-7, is KAGVTQTPRYLIKTRGQQVTLSCSPISGHRSVSWYQQTPGQGLQFLFEYFSETQRNKGNFPGRFSGRQFSNSRSEMNVSTLELGDSALYLCASSFEGLAKSYEQYFGPGTRLTVT.

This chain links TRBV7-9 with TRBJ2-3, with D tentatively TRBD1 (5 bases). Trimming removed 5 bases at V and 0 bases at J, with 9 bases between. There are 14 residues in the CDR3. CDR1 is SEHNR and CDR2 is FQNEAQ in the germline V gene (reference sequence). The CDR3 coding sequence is TGTGCCAGCAGCATGACAGCTAGCACAGATACGCAGTATTTT. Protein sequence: CASSMTASTDTQYF.

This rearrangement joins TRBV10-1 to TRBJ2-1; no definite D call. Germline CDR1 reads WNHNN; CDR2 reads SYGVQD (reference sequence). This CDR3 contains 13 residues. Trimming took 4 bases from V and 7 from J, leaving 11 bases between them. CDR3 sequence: CASSVGYGNEQFF. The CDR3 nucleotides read TGCGCCAGCAGTGTCGGCTACGGGAATGAGCAGTTCTTC.

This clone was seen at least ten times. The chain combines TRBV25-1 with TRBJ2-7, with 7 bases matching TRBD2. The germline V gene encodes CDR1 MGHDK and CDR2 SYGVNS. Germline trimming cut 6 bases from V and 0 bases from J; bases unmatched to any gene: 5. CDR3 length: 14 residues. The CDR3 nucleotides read TGTGCCAGCAGAAAGCCGGGAGGCTCCTACGAGCAGTACTTC. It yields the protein CASRKPGGSYEQYF.

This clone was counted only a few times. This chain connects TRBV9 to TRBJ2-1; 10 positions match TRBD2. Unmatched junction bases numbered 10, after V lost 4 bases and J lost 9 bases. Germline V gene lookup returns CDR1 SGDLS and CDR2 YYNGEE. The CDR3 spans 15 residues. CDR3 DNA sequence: TGTGCCAGCAGCCCCCTAAGCGGGGGGGCCGGTGAGCAGTTCTTC. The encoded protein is CASSPLSGGAGEQFF.

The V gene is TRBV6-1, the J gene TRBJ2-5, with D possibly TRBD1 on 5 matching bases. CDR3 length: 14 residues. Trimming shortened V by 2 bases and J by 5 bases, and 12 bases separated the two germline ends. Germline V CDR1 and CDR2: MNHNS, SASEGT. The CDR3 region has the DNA TGTGCCAGCAGTGAAATAGGGGTCGGGGAGACCCAGTACTTC. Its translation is CASSEIGVGETQYF.

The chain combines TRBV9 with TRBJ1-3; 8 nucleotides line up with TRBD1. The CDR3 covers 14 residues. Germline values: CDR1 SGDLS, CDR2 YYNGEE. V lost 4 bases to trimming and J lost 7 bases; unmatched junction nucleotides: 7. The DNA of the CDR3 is TGTGCCAGCAGCTCACCAGGGGGCAGGAACACCATATATTTT. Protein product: CASSSPGGRNTIYF.

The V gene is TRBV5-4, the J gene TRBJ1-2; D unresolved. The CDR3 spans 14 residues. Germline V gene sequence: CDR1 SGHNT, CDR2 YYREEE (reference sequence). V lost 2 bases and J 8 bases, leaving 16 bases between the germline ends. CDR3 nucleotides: TGTGCCAGCAGCTTCTTTCTTACAGTGAGGGGCTACACCTTC. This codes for CASSFFLTVRGYTF.

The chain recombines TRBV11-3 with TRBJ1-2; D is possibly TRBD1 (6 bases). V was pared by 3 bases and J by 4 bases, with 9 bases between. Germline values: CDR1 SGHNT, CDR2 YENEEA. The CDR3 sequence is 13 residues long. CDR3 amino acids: CASSFDRSYGYTF. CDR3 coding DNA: TGTGCCAGCAGCTTCGACAGGAGCTATGGCTACACCTTC. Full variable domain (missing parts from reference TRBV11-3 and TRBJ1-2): EAGVVQSPRYKIIEKKQPVAFWCNPISGHNTLYWYLQNLGQGPELLIRYENEEAVDDSQLPKDRFSAERLKGVDSTLKIQPAELGDSAVYLCASSFDRSYGYTFGSGTRLTVV.

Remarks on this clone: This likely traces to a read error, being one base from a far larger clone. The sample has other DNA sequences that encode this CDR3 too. The CDR3 protein is CASSQDRTSTDTQYF. CDR3 bases: TGCGCCAGCAGCCAAGACCGGACTAGCACAGATACGCAGTATTTT. This chain uses TRBV4-3 with TRBJ2-3; possibly TRBD2 for D (5 bases). The CDR3 runs 15 residues. V lost 0 bases to trimming and J lost 0 bases, with 7 bases between them. The germline gives CDR1 LGHNA, CDR2 YSLEER.

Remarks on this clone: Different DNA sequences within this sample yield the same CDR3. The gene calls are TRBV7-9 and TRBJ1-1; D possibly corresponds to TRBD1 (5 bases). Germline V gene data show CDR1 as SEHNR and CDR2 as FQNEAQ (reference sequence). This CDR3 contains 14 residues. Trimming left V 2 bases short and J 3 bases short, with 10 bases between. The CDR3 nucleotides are TGTGCCAGCAGCTTACAGGGAAGGGACACTGAAGCTTTCTTT. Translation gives CASSLQGRDTEAFF.

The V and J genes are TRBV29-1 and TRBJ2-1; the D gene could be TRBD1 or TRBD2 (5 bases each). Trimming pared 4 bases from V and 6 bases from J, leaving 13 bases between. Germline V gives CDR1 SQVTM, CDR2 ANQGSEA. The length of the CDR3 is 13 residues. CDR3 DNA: TGCAGCGTTGTCCGGGACGGAATCAATGAGCAGTTCTTC. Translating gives CSVVRDGINEQFF.

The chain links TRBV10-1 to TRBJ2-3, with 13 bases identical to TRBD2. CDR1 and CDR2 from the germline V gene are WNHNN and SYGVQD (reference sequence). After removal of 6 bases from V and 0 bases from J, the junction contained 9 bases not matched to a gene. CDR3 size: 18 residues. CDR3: CASRRGGTSGASTDTQYF. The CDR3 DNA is TGCGCCAGCAGGAGGGGCGGGACTAGCGGGGCTAGCACAGATACGCAGTATTTT.

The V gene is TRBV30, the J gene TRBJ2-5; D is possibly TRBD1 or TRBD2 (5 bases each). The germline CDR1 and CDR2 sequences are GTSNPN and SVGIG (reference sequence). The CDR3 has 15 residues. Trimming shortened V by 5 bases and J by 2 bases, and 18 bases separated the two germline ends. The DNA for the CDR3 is TGTGCCTGGGCCTCGATGGGGGTCAGACAAGAGACCCAGTACTTC. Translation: CAWASMGVRQETQYF. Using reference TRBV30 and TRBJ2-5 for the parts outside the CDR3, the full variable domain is SQTIHQWPATLVQPVGSPLSLECTVEGTSNPNLYWYRQAAGRGLQLLFYSVGIGQISSEVPQNLSASRPQDRQFILSSKKLLLSDSGFYLCAWASMGVRQETQYFGPGTRLLVL.